The 8 T cell receptor beta chains reported below all come from one sample, sequenced in a study of T cell responses to AZD1222 COVID-19 vaccine. Profiled with immunoSEQ multiplex PCR; TCRdb holds only in-frame clones, not every one. The sample has some 110,000 clones; 88% are singletons. The sample was peripheral blood, taken on day 0 of AZD1222 vaccination. The receptors derive from an adult in good health.

Remarks on this clone: Other DNA sequences in this specimen translate into the identical CDR3. The rearrangement joins TRBV7-3 to TRBJ2-7; no definite D call. Germline CDR1 and CDR2: SGHTA and FQGTGA. This CDR3 has 13 amino acids. V shed 4 bases and J shed 2 bases, with 9 bases lying between them. The CDR3 sequence is CASSSGSTYEQYF. The DNA of the CDR3 is TGTGCCAGCAGCTCCGGGTCGACCTACGAGCAGTACTTC. The variable domain in full, completed from reference TRBV7-3 and TRBJ2-7, reads GAGVSQTPSNKVTEKGKYVELRCDPISGHTALYWYRQSLGQGPEFLIYFQGTGAADDSGLPNDRFFAVRPEGSVSTLKIQRTERGDSAVYLCASSSGSTYEQYFGPGTRLTVT.

V and J are TRBV9 and TRBJ1-2; D is perhaps TRBD1 (5 bases). CDR1 is SGDLS, CDR2 YYNGEE, per germline. The CDR3 runs to 15 residues. Trimming stripped 3 bases from V and 4 bases from J, with 16 bases between. The CDR3 DNA sequence: TGTGCCAGCAGCGCTACAGGCCCAGGAGGCTATGGCTACACCTTC. Its protein is CASSATGPGGYGYTF.

The chain has TRBV4-3 and TRBJ1-4; TRBD1 might be the D (6 bases). Germline lookup yields CDR1 LGHNA and CDR2 YSLEER. Deletions cut 2 bases from V and 8 bases from J, with 21 bases between. The CDR3 is 17 residues long. The chain's CDR3 is CASSQRGEAGLREKLFF. CDR3 coding DNA: TGCGCCAGCAGCCAAAGGGGGGAGGCAGGACTCCGGGAAAAACTGTTTTTT.

The genes are TRBV3-1 (or the pseudogene TRBV3-2) and TRBJ2-7, with D possibly matching TRBD2 (5 bases). The V gene lost 1 base and the J gene lost 0 bases, with 10 bases spanning the gap. This CDR3 is 15 amino acids long. Per the germline V gene, CDR1 is LGHDT and CDR2 is YNNKEL (reference sequence). The CDR3 bases are TGTGCCAGCAGCCAAGGTAGAGGGATCTCCTACGAGCAGTACTTC. It encodes CASSQGRGISYEQYF.

The V gene is TRBV6-2 or TRBV6-3, the J gene TRBJ1-1; 7 positions agree with TRBD1. With V trimmed by 4 bases and J by 4 bases, 12 bases remained unmatched. CDR1 and CDR2 (germline): MNHEY, SVGEGT. CDR3 length: 16 residues. CDR3 coding DNA: TGTGCCAGCAGTTTCCTTCAGGGGGAAGTTGGCACTGAAGCTTTCTTT. It is translated as CASSFLQGEVGTEAFF.

The rearrangement uses TRBV9 and TRBJ1-2; no definite D call. Trimming left V 0 bases short and J 8 bases short, with 14 bases between. There are 14 residues in the CDR3. Looked up from germline, CDR1 is SGDLS and CDR2 is YYNGEE. The CDR3 coding sequence is TGTGCCAGCAGCGTAGGGGAGGTAGTTCGGGGCTACACCTTC. As protein: CASSVGEVVRGYTF.

The V call is TRBV4-2, the J call TRBJ2-1, with D uncertain. This CDR3 is 14 amino acids long. V dropped 1 base and J dropped 5 bases, with 9 bases sitting between them. Germline-derived CDR1 and CDR2 are LGHNA and YNFKEQ. The CDR3 DNA follows: TGTGCCAGCAGCCAAGCCGGCAGTGACAATGAGCAGTTCTTC. It encodes CASSQAGSDNEQFF.

This clone was counted a single time. The V and J genes are TRBV3-1 (or the pseudogene TRBV3-2) and TRBJ1-6; D ambiguous. Germline V gives CDR1 LGHDT, CDR2 YNNKEL (reference sequence). The CDR3 is 16 amino acids. Deletions cut 2 bases from V and 7 bases from J, with 15 bases between. CDR3 protein: CASSQRPSTLNSPLHF. The CDR3 coding sequence is TGTGCCAGCAGCCAACGTCCCTCTACGCTAAATTCACCCCTCCACTTT.